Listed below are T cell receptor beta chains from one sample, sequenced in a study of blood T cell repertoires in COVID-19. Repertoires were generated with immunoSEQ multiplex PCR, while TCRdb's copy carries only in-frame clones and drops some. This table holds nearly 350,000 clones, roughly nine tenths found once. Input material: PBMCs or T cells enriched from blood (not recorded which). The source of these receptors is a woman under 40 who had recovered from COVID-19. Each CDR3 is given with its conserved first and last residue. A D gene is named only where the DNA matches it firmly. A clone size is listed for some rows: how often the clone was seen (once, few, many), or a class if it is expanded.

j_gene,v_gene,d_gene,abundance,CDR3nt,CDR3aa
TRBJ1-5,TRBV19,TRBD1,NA,TGTGCCACCAGGGACAGTAATCAGCCCCAGCATTTT,CATRDSNQPQHF
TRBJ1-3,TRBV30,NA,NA,TGTGCCTGGAGTTCGGACTTTGGCTCTGGAAACACCATATATTTT,CAWSSDFGSGNTIYF
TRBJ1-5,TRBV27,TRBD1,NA,TGTGCCAGCAGCGCCAAACCACAGGGGAAGGCCAATCAGCCCCAGCATTTT,CASSAKPQGKANQPQHF
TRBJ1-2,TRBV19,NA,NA,TGTGCCAGTAGTCAGGGTAGTAGCTATGGCTACACCTTC,CASSQGSSYGYTF
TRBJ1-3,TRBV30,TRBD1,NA,TGTGCCTGGAGTGTACTAGGGACAGGGAGAAACACCATATATTTT,CAWSVLGTGRNTIYF
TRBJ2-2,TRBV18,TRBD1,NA,TGTGCCAGCTCCAAAACACCAGGGGGCTCGAGCACCGGGGAGCTGTTTTTT,CASSKTPGGSSTGELFF
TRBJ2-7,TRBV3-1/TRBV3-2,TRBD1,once,TGTGCCAGCAGCCCGGGGACAGCCGACTACGAGCAGTACTTC,CASSPGTADYEQYF
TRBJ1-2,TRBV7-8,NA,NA,TGTGCCAGCAGCTCGGGGGGGGAGAGCTATGGCTACACCTTC,CASSSGGESYGYTF
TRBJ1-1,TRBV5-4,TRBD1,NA,TGTGCCAGCAGCTTGGCCGGACAGGGGTACACTGAAGCTTTCTTT,CASSLAGQGYTEAFF
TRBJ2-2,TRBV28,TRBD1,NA,TGTGCCAGCAGCCTCTACGGACAGGGGTCAGCGGTCACCGGGGAGCTGTTTTTT,CASSLYGQGSAVTGELFF
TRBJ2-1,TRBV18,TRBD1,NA,TGTGCCAGCTCACCATCGCGAGGACAGGGGTTTGGTGAGCAGTTCTTC,CASSPSRGQGFGEQFF
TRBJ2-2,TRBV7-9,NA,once,TGTGCCAGCAGCCCAGACACGAACACCGGGGAGCTGTTTTTT,CASSPDTNTGELFF
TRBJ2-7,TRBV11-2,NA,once,TGTGCCAGCAGCTTAGGGCCGTCCGAGCAGTACTTC,CASSLGPSEQYF